Shown below are 12 T cell receptor beta chains from a single sample sequenced in a study of blood T cell repertoires in COVID-19. Here immunoSEQ multiplex PCR was the method, and the copy in TCRdb shows in-frame clones only, minus some. The table records about 94,000 clones, under 80% of them present only once. Sequenced: peripheral blood. The receptors derive from a man in his 70s with COVID-19, enrolled during active disease.

This clone was seen a handful of times. This chain joins TRBV10-3 and TRBJ2-7; 14 bases line up with TRBD2. The CDR3 is 16 residues long. The germline V gene encodes CDR1 ENHRY and CDR2 SYGVKD. Trimming took 5 bases from V and 3 from J; bases not matched to a gene: 6. The CDR3 protein is CAISRGLAGDYYEQYF. The CDR3 DNA is TGTGCCATCAGTCGGGGACTAGCGGGGGACTACTACGAGCAGTACTTC.

V gene TRBV19 combines with J gene TRBJ2-5, with 10 positions matching TRBD1. From germline, CDR1 is LNHDA and CDR2 SQIVND (reference sequence). The ends lost 3 bases at V and 3 bases at J; junction bases unmatched: 4. The CDR3 totals 15 residues. The CDR3 here is CASSIPGTGEETQYF. The CDR3 coding sequence is TGTGCCAGTAGTATCCCAGGGACAGGGGAAGAGACCCAGTACTTC.

The rearrangement uses TRBV7-2 and TRBJ1-4; D is undetermined. Between the trimmed V and J ends, which lost 5 bases and 2 bases, there was a span of 24 bases. The CDR3 totals 19 residues. From germline, CDR1 is SGHTA and CDR2 FQGNSA. The CDR3 sequence: CASSLFSFSTTRTNEKLFF. CDR3 DNA: TGTGCCAGCAGCCTCTTTTCCTTTTCCACGACAAGGACTAATGAAAAACTGTTTTTT.

The gene calls are TRBV16 and TRBJ2-7; no firm D call. Germline CDR1 and CDR2: KGHSY and FQNENV. The CDR3 sequence is 13 residues long. The V gene lost 0 bases and the J gene lost 4 bases, with 7 bases spanning the gap. The CDR3 spells CASSQSVTYEQYF. CDR3 sequence (DNA): TGTGCCAGCAGCCAATCTGTGACTTACGAGCAGTACTTC.

The chain's CDR3 is CASSLSSGSLNTQYF. The DNA of the CDR3 is TGTGCCAGCAGCTTGTCTAGCGGGAGTCTGAATACGCAGTATTTT. This chain links TRBV7-9 with TRBJ2-3, with 10 positions matching TRBD2. Germline V gene lookup returns CDR1 SEHNR and CDR2 FQNEAQ (reference sequence). The junction had 7 bases not matched to a gene; V was cut back by 3 bases and J by 7 bases. The CDR3 runs 15 residues.

V usage is TRBV7-8 and J usage is TRBJ1-4; D not certain. Trimming pared 2 bases from V and 3 bases from J, leaving 16 bases between. Germline V gene data show CDR1 as SGHVS and CDR2 as FQNEAQ. The length of the CDR3 is 17 residues. The CDR3 DNA is TGTGCCAGCAGCTTACGTAGAGGGCTTCAATCTAATGAAAAACTGTTTTTT. This sequence encodes CASSLRRGLQSNEKLFF.

V gene TRBV5-6 combines with J gene TRBJ2-7; D might be TRBD2 (6 bases). The germline V gene has CDR1 SGHDT and CDR2 YYEEEE. CDR3 length equals 12 residues. Trimming removed 4 bases from V and 3 bases from J, with 8 bases in between. CDR3 protein: CASSRLGYEQYF. Written as DNA, the CDR3 is TGTGCCAGCAGCCGACTAGGCTACGAGCAGTACTTC. The full variable domain, in which reference TRBV5-6 and TRBJ2-7 provide the parts outside the CDR3, is DAGVTQSPTHLIKTRGQQVTLRCSPKSGHDTVSWYQQALGQGPQFIFQYYEEEERQRGNFPDRFSGHQFPNYSSELNVNALLLGDSALYLCASSRLGYEQYFGPGTRLTVT.

V gene TRBV11-2 combines with J gene TRBJ2-3, with D possibly matching TRBD1 (5 bases). The CDR3 runs to 16 residues. V lost 5 bases and J lost 2, with 17 bases in between. Germline lookup yields CDR1 SGHAT and CDR2 FQNNGV. For the CDR3, the DNA is TGTGCCAGCAGCCAATCGATCAGGGATTTCACAGATACGCAGTATTTT. It yields the protein CASSQSIRDFTDTQYF.

V usage is TRBV18 and J usage is TRBJ2-7; no definite D call. Germline CDR1 KGHSH, CDR2 LQKENI. The CDR3 spans 14 residues. Between the trimmed V and J ends, which lost 3 bases and 2 bases, there was a span of 11 bases. The CDR3 loop is CASSPNSGAYEQYF. The CDR3 DNA reads as TGTGCCAGCTCACCGAATTCGGGTGCCTACGAGCAGTACTTC. The entire variable domain, with the rest obtained from reference TRBV18 and TRBJ2-7, is as follows: NAGVMQNPRHLVRRRGQEARLRCSPMKGHSHVYWYRQLPEEGLKFMVYLQKENIIDESGMPKERFSAEFPKEGPSILRIQQVVRGDSAAYFCASSPNSGAYEQYFGPGTRLTVT.

This sequence joins TRBV5-4 and TRBJ2-2; TRBD2 matches at 12 bases. Per the germline V gene, CDR1 is SGHNT and CDR2 is YYREEE (reference sequence). The J segment lost 3 bases and the V segment lost 4 bases, leaving 1 base of the junction unmatched. This CDR3 region has 15 residues. The CDR3 loop is CASSRTSGDTGELFF. CDR3 nucleotide sequence: TGTGCCAGCAGCCGGACTAGCGGGGACACCGGGGAGCTGTTTTTT.

This clone has only a few counts. This sequence joins TRBV6-5 and TRBJ2-1; D is perhaps TRBD1 (6 bases). The germline V gene has CDR1 MNHEY and CDR2 SVGAGI. This CDR3 has 15 residues. The V end lost 0 bases, the J end lost 8 bases, and 14 bases lay between the germline ends. The CDR3 spells CASSYSSGQPYEQFF. The CDR3 DNA sequence: TGTGCCAGCAGTTACTCCTCCGGACAGCCCTATGAGCAGTTCTTC.

This clone was seen more than once but under ten times. The chain combines TRBV6-5 with TRBJ2-5; maybe TRBD2 (5 bases). CDR3 length: 14 residues. Germline V gene sequence: CDR1 MNHEY, CDR2 SVGAGI. Trimming took off 6 bases at V and 3 bases at J, with 14 bases between the two ends. The chain's CDR3 is CASRVAGNKETQYF. The DNA for the CDR3 is TGTGCCAGCAGGGTCGCCGGGAACAAAGAGACCCAGTACTTC.